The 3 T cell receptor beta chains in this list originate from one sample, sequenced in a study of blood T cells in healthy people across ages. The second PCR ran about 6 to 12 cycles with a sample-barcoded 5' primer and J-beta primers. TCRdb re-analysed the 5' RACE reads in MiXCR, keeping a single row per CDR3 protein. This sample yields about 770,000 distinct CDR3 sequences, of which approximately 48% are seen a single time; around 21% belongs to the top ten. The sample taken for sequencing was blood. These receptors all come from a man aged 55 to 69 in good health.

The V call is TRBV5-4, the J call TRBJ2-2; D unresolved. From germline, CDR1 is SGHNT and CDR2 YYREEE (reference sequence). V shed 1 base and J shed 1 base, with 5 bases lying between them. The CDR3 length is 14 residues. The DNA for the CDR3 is TGTGCCAGCAGCTTGCAACAGAACACCGGGGAGCTGTTTTTT. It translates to CASSLQQNTGELFF.

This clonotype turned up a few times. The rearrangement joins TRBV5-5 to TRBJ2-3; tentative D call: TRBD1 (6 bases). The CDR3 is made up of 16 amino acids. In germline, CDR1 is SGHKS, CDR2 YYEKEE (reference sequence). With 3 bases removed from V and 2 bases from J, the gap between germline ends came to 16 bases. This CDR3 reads CASSYSSGANTDTQYF. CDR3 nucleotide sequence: TGTGCCAGCAGCTATAGTTCAGGGGCAAACACAGATACGCAGTATTTT.

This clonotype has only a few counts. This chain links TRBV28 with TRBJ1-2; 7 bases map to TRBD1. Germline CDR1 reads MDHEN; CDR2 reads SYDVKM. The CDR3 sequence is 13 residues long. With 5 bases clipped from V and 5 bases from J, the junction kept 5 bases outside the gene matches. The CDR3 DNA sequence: TGTGCCAGCAGTCCGCCGACAGGGTATGGCTACACCTTC. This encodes CASSPPTGYGYTF.